This entry describes one T cell receptor beta chain. V lost 2 bases and J 5 bases, leaving 10 bases between the germline ends. The CDR3 contains 14 residues. Germline V gene lookup returns CDR1 LGHNA and CDR2 YSLEER. Random hexamers were used to reverse transcribe the RNA input (roughly 0.5 to 1 ug). TCRdb itself ran the immunoSEQ multiplex PCR reads through MiXCR, one entry per CDR3 protein. In the table there are roughly 100,000 distinct CDR3 sequences, approximately 93% of which are singletons. These data are taken from a study of CD8 T cells in Susac syndrome. In the study overall: When their blood was taken, patients with Susac syndrome were therapy-naive, taking corticosteroids, or taking intravenous immunoglobulin alone.

The sample taken for sequencing was CD8+ T cells from PBMCs. The V and J genes are TRBV4-3 and TRBJ2-4; D not resolved. This receptor was obtained from a human donor with Susac syndrome. The CDR3 loop reads CASSQPDPENIQYF. The CDR3 DNA reads TGCGCCAGCAGCCAACCGGACCCAGAAAACATTCAGTACTTC.